What follows describes a single T cell receptor beta chain. The J segment lost 6 bases and the V segment lost 0 bases, leaving 8 bases of the junction unmatched. There are 16 residues in the CDR3. Germline V gene data show CDR1 as LGHNA and CDR2 as YSLEER. TCRdb independently ran MiXCR on the RT-PCR reads; one entry per CDR3 protein. The table records about 700,000 distinct CDR3 sequences, 11% to 15% of them present only once. This sequence originates from a female donor in good health, serving as a healthy control. Sequenced: memory CD4+ T cells from blood. The chain couples TRBV4-3 to TRBJ2-1; 7 bases fit TRBD2. In DNA form, the CDR3 reads TGCGCCAGCAGCCAAGATGGCGGGAGCTCTCCCAATGAGCAGTTCTTC. Amino acids: CASSQDGGSSPNEQFF.